This T cell receptor beta chain originates from a study of blood T cell repertoires in COVID-19. CDR1 and CDR2 (germline): KGHSY, FQNENV. The CDR3 extends over 14 amino acids. The V end was cut by 4 bases, the J end by 8 bases, with 17 bases between. Those enrolled, adults aged about 18 to 89 years, came from roughly 23 US areas. Recovered participants had two consecutive negative NP/OP PCR tests, healthcare professional clearance, or symptom resolution. In the original analysis: From reference gene primer amplification, estimates of nucleated cell counts were derived. Clones were sequenced by immunoSEQ multiplex PCR, and TCRdb holds only the in-frame ones, with some missing. V, J and clone size are taken as reported in that table, and D and trimming were inferred from the DNA itself. The sample carries 500,000 or so clones, around 90% recorded once.

The chain has TRBV16 and TRBJ1-1; D not resolved. The source of this sequence is a woman aged 18-29 years who had recovered from COVID-19. The specimen sequenced was PBMCs or T cells enriched from blood (not recorded which). CDR3 DNA: TGTGCCAGCAGCCTTACCCCGGGAGGGCTCGAAGCTTTCTTT. Amino acid sequence: CASSLTPGGLEAFF.